A selection of T cell receptor beta chains follows, all from one sample in a study of T-cell memory formation after mild COVID-19. TCRdb independently ran MiXCR on the 5' RACE reads; one entry per CDR3 protein. Found here are roughly 410,000 distinct CDR3 sequences, 20% to 25% of them singletons; the top ten hold 8.5% to 10%. The sample consisted of PBMCs or a T cell subset sorted from them (not recorded which). The source of these receptors is an adult woman who had mild COVID-19 (a few samples of this study predate the infection). Cell type and time point are not known. CDR3s include the opening cysteine and the closing phenylalanine or tryptophan. A D gene is named only where the DNA matches it firmly. Size values are once, few and many counts, or a class for expanded clones, and some rows have none.

few,NA,TRBJ2-5,TRBV14,CASSQGRLGKTQYF,TGTGCCAGCAGCCAAGGGCGGTTAGGGAAGACCCAGTACTTC
few,NA,TRBJ2-3,TRBV4-1,CASSQDHRDPEYF,TGCGCCAGCAGCCAAGATCATCGGGACCCAGAATATTTT
many,TRBD1,TRBJ2-3,TRBV5-1,CASSWSGQGSTDTQYF,TGCGCCAGCAGCTGGTCCGGACAGGGTAGCACAGATACGCAGTATTTT
few,TRBD2,TRBJ2-7,TRBV25-1,CASTPSGRRFAEQYF,TGTGCCAGCACTCCTAGCGGGAGGAGGTTCGCCGAGCAGTACTTC
NA,TRBD1,TRBJ1-6,TRBV4-1,CASSQARTGSDSPLHF,TGCGCCAGCAGCCAAGCCAGGACAGGGAGTGATTCACCCCTCCACTTT
NA,NA,TRBJ2-7,TRBV6-2/TRBV6-3,CASTAWSGYEQYF,TGTGCCAGCACCGCGTGGTCGGGGTACGAGCAGTACTTC
NA,TRBD1,TRBJ2-4,TRBV12-3/TRBV12-4,CASSNQGAGAKNIQYF,TGTGCCAGCAGTAACCAGGGGGCGGGGGCCAAAAACATTCAGTACTTC
NA,TRBD1,TRBJ1-1,TRBV12-3/TRBV12-4,CASSLGGLTGVTEAFF,TGTGCCAGCAGTTTAGGGGGGCTCACAGGGGTAACTGAAGCTTTCTTT
few,NA,TRBJ2-7,TRBV30,CAWSIGLEQYF,TGTGCCTGGAGTATCGGGCTGGAGCAGTACTTC
NA,NA,TRBJ2-2,TRBV2,CASRDSTGLKNTGELFF,TGTGCCAGCAGGGATTCAACGGGACTCAAGAACACCGGGGAGCTGTTTTTT
few,NA,TRBJ2-7,TRBV25-1,CASSDSGTYEQYF,TGTGCCAGCAGTGATTCAGGAACCTACGAGCAGTACTTC
NA,TRBD1,TRBJ2-4,TRBV5-1,CASSRTGGGNIQYF,TGCGCCAGCAGCCGGACAGGGGGCGGAAACATTCAGTACTTC
NA,TRBD1,TRBJ2-1,TRBV29-1,CSARTGGNEQFF,TGCAGCGCCCGGACAGGGGGCAATGAGCAGTTCTTC
NA,TRBD1,TRBJ2-7,TRBV5-1,CASSLEDRGTREQYF,TGCGCCAGCAGCTTGGAGGACAGGGGAACTCGCGAGCAGTACTTC
NA,NA,TRBJ2-1,TRBV20-1,CSAGGGEAGIYNEQFF,TGCAGTGCCGGTGGGGGCGAGGCGGGGATCTACAATGAGCAGTTCTTC
NA,NA,TRBJ1-1,TRBV2,CASSELQPNTEAFF,TGTGCCAGCAGTGAATTACAGCCGAACACTGAAGCTTTCTTT
NA,NA,TRBJ2-7,TRBV9,CASSIADTGEQYF,TGTGCCAGCAGCATCGCAGACACAGGAGAGCAGTACTTC
few,NA,TRBJ2-3,TRBV5-1,CASRPGSSTDTQYF,TGCGCCAGCAGACCAGGGTCGAGCACAGATACGCAGTATTTT
NA,NA,TRBJ1-5,TRBV12-3/TRBV12-4,CASTVFDSNQPQHF,TGTGCCAGCACCGTATTCGATAGCAATCAGCCCCAGCATTTT
NA,TRBD1,TRBJ1-2,TRBV6-5,CATMDREEVGYTF,TGTGCCACCATGGACAGGGAGGAGGTTGGCTACACCTTC
few,NA,TRBJ2-7,TRBV24-1,CATSDYTQGGEQYF,TGTGCCACCAGTGATTACACTCAGGGGGGCGAGCAGTACTTC
few,TRBD1,TRBJ1-1,TRBV12-3/TRBV12-4,CASSFPRQGLNTEAFF,TGTGCCAGCAGTTTTCCGAGACAGGGCCTGAACACTGAAGCTTTCTTT
few,TRBD1,TRBJ2-1,TRBV11-2,CASSLGTGTGSYNEQFF,TGTGCCAGCAGCTTAGGGACCGGGACAGGCAGCTACAATGAGCAGTTCTTC
NA,NA,TRBJ2-3,TRBV10-3,CAISDEPPRFTQYF,TGTGCCATCAGTGACGAACCTCCCCGGTTCACGCAGTATTTT
few,NA,TRBJ1-3,TRBV27,CASSLARGWGNTIYF,TGTGCCAGCAGTTTAGCCCGGGGATGGGGAAACACCATATATTTT
NA,NA,TRBJ2-5,TRBV3-1,CASREGRKETQYF,TGTGCCAGCAGGGAAGGCAGGAAAGAGACCCAGTACTTC
few,NA,TRBJ2-3,TRBV4-2,CASSQEGAQPTDTQYF,TGTGCCAGCAGCCAAGAAGGGGCTCAGCCCACAGATACGCAGTATTTT
NA,TRBD2,TRBJ2-3,TRBV12-3/TRBV12-4,CASSLQLAGVGTDTQYF,TGTGCCAGCAGTTTACAACTAGCGGGAGTTGGGACAGATACGCAGTATTTT
NA,NA,TRBJ2-7,TRBV10-3,CAISEDGRFEQYF,TGTGCCATCAGTGAGGACGGGAGATTCGAGCAGTACTTC
few,NA,TRBJ2-7,TRBV5-1,CASSWTDPGIYEQYF,TGCGCCAGCAGCTGGACCGACCCAGGGATCTACGAGCAGTACTTC
few,NA,TRBJ2-7,TRBV5-1,CASSSQPGEQYF,TGCGCCAGCAGCTCCCAGCCGGGCGAGCAGTACTTC
NA,TRBD2,TRBJ2-3,TRBV24-1,CATSDLGLAGASSVQYF,TGTGCCACCAGTGATCTTGGACTAGCGGGAGCTTCAAGTGTTCAGTATTTT
NA,NA,TRBJ2-2,TRBV12-3/TRBV12-4,CASSLIPPPGELFF,TGTGCCAGCAGTTTAATTCCTCCCCCCGGGGAGCTGTTTTTT
NA,NA,TRBJ2-2,TRBV18,CASSQPTLAYTGELFF,TGTGCCAGCTCACAACCTACACTAGCTTACACCGGGGAGCTGTTTTTT
NA,TRBD2,TRBJ2-1,TRBV12-3/TRBV12-4,CASRPASASSGGRNEQFF,TGTGCCAGCAGACCCGCCTCGGCCTCTAGCGGGGGACGGAATGAGCAGTTCTTC
once,NA,TRBJ1-2,TRBV5-4,CASSLLTSRIPYGYTF,TGTGCCAGCAGCTTGCTAACCTCTCGGATACCTTATGGCTACACCTTC
NA,TRBD1,TRBJ1-2,TRBV7-9,CASSLEQGNIGYTF,TGTGCCAGCAGCTTAGAACAGGGGAACATTGGCTACACCTTC
few,NA,TRBJ2-1,TRBV25-1,CASSVAQNAGEQFF,TGTGCCAGCAGTGTAGCGCAGAACGCGGGTGAGCAGTTCTTC
few,TRBD2,TRBJ2-1,TRBV12-3/TRBV12-4,CASRGGTSGAYNEQFF,TGTGCCAGCAGGGGAGGGACTAGCGGGGCTTACAATGAGCAGTTCTTC